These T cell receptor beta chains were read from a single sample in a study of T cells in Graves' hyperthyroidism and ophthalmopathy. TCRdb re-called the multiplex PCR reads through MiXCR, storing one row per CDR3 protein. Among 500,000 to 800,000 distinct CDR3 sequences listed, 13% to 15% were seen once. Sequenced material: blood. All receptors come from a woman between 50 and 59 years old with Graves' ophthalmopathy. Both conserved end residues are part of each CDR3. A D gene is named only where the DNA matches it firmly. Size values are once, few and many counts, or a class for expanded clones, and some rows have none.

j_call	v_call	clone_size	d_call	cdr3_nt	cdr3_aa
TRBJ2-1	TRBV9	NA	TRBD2	TGTGCCAGCAGCGTAGAACTAGCGGTCTACAATGAGCAGTTCTTC	CASSVELAVYNEQFF
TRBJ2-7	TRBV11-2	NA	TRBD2	TGTGCCAGCAGCTTGACTAGCGGGAAAGGCGAGCAGTACTTC	CASSLTSGKGEQYF
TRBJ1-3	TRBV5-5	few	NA	TGTGCCAGCAGCTTGGGAGTTGCTGGAAACACCATATATTTT	CASSLGVAGNTIYF
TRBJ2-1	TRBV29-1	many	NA	TGCAGCGTTCGCACACGCGGGGCGAAGTTCAATGAGCAGTTCTTC	CSVRTRGAKFNEQFF
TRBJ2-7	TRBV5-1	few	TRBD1	TGCGCCAGCAGCATCGGGACAGGGGGCTTCGAGCAGTACTTC	CASSIGTGGFEQYF
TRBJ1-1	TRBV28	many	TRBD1	TGTGCCAGCAGTCGACCCGGGACAGGGGATCTTGTAGCTTTCTTT	CASSRPGTGDLVAFF
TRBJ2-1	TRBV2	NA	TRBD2	TGTGCCAGCAGTGAAGAAGCGGGAGGGTTCAATGAGCAGTTCTTC	CASSEEAGGFNEQFF
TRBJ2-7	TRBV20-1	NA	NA	TGCAGTGCTAGAGAAGTTCGGGCTTTTGGCGACGAGCAGTACTTC	CSAREVRAFGDEQYF
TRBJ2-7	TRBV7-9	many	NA	TGTGCCAGCAGCTTAGTATCCGGGCAGAGCTCCTACGAGCAGTACTTC	CASSLVSGQSSYEQYF
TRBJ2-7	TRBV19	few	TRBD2	TGTGCCAGTAGTGGGGGACTAGCGGGAGGGAACGAGCAGTACTTC	CASSGGLAGGNEQYF
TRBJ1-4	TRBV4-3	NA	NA	TGCGCCAGCAGCCAAGATGTAGGGGCAATCTCCCAAAAACTGTTTTTT	CASSQDVGAISQKLFF